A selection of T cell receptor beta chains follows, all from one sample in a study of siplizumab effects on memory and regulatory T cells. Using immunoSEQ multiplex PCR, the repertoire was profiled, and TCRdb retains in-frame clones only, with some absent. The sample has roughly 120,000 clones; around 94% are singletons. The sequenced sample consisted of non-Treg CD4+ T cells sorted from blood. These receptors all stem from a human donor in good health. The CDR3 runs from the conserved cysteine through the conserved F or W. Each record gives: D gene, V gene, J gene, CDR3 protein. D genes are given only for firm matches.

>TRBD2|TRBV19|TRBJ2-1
CASSIASGRFSSYNEQFF
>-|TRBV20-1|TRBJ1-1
CRGHKNTEAFF
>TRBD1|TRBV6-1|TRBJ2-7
CASSEILGTGRYEQYF
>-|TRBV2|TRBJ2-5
CATRGGQETQYF
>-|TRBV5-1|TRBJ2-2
CASRSRGELFF
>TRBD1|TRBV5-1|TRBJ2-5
CASSKGQGLAGGSQETQYF
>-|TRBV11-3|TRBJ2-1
CASSLERLNYNEQFF
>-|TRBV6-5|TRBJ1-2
CASSYDSVAGYTF
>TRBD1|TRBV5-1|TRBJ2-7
CASSPGQGPFYEQYF
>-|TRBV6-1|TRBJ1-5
CASSDWGGGNQPQHF
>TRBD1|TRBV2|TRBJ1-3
CASRRGGQGTGNTIYF
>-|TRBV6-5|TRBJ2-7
CASSNGATEYF
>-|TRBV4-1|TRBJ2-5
CASSRTGFQETQYF
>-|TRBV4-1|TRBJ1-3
CASSPPYGPNTIYF